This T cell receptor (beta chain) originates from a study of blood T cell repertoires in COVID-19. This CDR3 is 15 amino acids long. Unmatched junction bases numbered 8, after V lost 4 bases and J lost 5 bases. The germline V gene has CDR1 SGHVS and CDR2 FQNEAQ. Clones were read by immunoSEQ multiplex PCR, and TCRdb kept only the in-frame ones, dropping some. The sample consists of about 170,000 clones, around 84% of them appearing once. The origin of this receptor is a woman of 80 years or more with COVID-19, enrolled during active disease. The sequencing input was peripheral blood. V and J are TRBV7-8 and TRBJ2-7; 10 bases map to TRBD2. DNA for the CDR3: TGTGCCAGCAGCTCCCAGCGGGAGGGCCGACACGAGCAGTACTTC. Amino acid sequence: CASSSQREGRHEQYF.